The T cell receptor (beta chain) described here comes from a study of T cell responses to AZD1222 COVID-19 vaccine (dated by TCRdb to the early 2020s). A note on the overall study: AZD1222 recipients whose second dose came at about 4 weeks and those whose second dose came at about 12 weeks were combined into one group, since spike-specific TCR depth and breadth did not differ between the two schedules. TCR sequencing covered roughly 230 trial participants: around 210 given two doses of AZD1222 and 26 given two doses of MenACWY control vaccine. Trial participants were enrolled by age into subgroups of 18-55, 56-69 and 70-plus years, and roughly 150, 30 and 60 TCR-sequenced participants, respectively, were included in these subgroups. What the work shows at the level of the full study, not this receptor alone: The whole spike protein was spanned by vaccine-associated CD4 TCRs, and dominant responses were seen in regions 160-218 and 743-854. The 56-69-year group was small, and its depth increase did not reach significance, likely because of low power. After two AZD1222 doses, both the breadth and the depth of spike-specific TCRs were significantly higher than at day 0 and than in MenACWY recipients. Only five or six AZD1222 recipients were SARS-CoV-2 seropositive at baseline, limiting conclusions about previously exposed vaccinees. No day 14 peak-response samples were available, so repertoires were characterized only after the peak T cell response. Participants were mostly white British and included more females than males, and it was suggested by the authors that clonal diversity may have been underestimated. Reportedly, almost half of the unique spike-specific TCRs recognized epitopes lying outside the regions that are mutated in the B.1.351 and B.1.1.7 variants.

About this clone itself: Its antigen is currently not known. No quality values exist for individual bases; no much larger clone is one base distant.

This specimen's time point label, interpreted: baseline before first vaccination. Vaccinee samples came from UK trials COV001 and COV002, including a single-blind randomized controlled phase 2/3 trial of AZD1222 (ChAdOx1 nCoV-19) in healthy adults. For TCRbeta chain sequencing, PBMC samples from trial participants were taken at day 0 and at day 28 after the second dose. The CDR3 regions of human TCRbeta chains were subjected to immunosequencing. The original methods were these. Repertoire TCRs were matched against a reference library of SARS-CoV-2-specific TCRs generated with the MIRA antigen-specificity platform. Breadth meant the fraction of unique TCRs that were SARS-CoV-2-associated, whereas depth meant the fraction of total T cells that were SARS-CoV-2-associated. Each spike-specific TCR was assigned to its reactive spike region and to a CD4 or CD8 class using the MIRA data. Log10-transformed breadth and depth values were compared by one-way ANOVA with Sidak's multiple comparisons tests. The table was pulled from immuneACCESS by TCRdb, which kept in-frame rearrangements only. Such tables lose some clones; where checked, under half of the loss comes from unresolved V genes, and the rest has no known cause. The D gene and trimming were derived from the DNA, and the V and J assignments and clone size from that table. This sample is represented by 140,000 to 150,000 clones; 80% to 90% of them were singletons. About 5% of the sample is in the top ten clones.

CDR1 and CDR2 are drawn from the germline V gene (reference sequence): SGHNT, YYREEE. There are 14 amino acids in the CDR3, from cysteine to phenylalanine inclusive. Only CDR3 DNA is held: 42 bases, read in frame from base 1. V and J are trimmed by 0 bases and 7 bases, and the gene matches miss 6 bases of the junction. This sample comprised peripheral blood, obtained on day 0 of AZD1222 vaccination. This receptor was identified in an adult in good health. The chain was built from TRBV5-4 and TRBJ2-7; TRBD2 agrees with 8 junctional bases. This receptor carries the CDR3 CASSLESGSGEQYF. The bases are TGTGCCAGCAGCTTGGAGAGCGGGAGCGGTGAGCAGTACTTC.